These 30 T cell receptor beta chains originate from one sample sequenced in a study of T-cell reconstitution after alpha-beta-depleted transplantation in children. A library of TCRbeta sequences, prepared with unique molecular identifiers, was generated. TCRdb called the PCR reads again in MiXCR, with one record for every CDR3 protein. This table holds almost 500,000 distinct CDR3 sequences, more than 9% found once. Sequenced material: PBMCs, taken before TCRalphabeta/CD19-depleted stem cell transplant. These receptor sequences come from a child aged 2 to 15 with inherited bone marrow failure, due to receive a stem cell transplant.

The chain uses TRBV4-3 and TRBJ2-3; TRBD1 might be the D (5 bases). Germline V gene data show CDR1 as LGHNA and CDR2 as YSLEER. CDR3 length equals 12 residues. Trimming pared 1 base from V and 8 bases from J, leaving 7 bases between. The CDR3 spells CASSQGGLTQYF. The DNA of the CDR3 is TGCGCCAGCAGCCAAGGGGGCCTTACGCAGTATTTT.

This clonotype was seen more than once but under ten times. The rearrangement joins TRBV10-2 to TRBJ2-5, with 13 bases matching TRBD2. The V segment lost 7 bases and the J segment 5 bases; nucleotides outside the gene matches: 7. This CDR3 spans 15 amino acids. The germline CDR1 and CDR2 sequences are WSHSY and SAAADI. CDR3 protein: CASKLAGGPGETQYF. In DNA form, the CDR3 reads TGCGCCAGCAAACTAGCGGGAGGGCCGGGGGAGACCCAGTACTTC.

This clonotype was seen repeatedly, ten times or more. The genes are TRBV25-1 and TRBJ2-2; 8 bases are a match to TRBD1. V gave up 3 bases and J gave up 6 bases; unmatched junction bases: 6. In germline, CDR1 is MGHDK, CDR2 SYGVNS. CDR3 length: 15 amino acids. The CDR3 here is CASSDPGQGSGELFF. The CDR3 DNA follows: TGTGCCAGCAGTGATCCCGGACAGGGTTCCGGGGAGCTGTTTTTT.

The chain is built from TRBV5-1 and TRBJ2-7; 7 bases map to TRBD1. The germline V gene encodes CDR1 SGHRS and CDR2 YFSETQ. J gave up 4 bases and V 4 bases, and 11 bases lay outside the gene matches. This CDR3 has 15 residues. The CDR3 sequence: CASSIKQGIRYEQYF. CDR3 DNA: TGCGCCAGCAGCATAAAACAGGGGATCAGGTACGAGCAGTACTTC.

This clonotype has only a few counts. The chain carries TRBV6-2 or TRBV6-3 and TRBJ2-1; 10 bases line up with TRBD2. The CDR3 spans 18 residues. V lost 5 bases and J lost 4; bases outside the gene matches: 14. Germline CDR1 and CDR2: MNHEY and SVGEGT. CDR3 sequence (DNA): TGTGCCAGCAGTACCCCTCGGGAGCGGGAGGGCGGATACAATGAGCAGTTCTTC. Its translation: CASSTPREREGGYNEQFF.

This clonotype was seen at least ten times. This rearrangement joins TRBV5-1 to TRBJ2-3; D gene unclear. The CDR3 runs to 17 residues. The germline gives CDR1 SGHRS, CDR2 YFSETQ. Between the trimmed V and J ends, which lost 4 bases and 7 bases, there was a span of 25 bases. As DNA, the CDR3 is TGCGCCAGCAGCCCTCACAACTCGGCGGCGAGGTTTAATACGCAGTATTTT. This codes for CASSPHNSAARFNTQYF.

A note on this clonotype: The junction and the germline gene differ at one end; a read error may be behind it. The chain is built from TRBV28 and TRBJ1-1; D is unresolved. The CDR3 runs 13 residues. CDR1 MDHEN and CDR2 SYDVKM come from the germline V gene. The CDR3 protein is CASSLWESSEASF. CDR3 nucleotides: TGTGCCAGCAGTTTGTGGGAATCGTCTGAAGCTTCCTTT.

This clonotype was recorded at least ten times. V gene TRBV28 combines with J gene TRBJ2-7; 9 nucleotides line up with TRBD2. Germline assignment: CDR1 MDHEN and CDR2 SYDVKM. V trimming: 4 bases; J trimming: 3 bases; junction bases outside the gene matches: 7. The CDR3 contains 15 residues. The CDR3 loop is CASSSRLAVIYEQYF. In DNA form, the CDR3 reads TGTGCCAGCAGTTCCCGACTAGCGGTAATCTACGAGCAGTACTTC.

V gene TRBV20-1 combines with J gene TRBJ2-3; TRBD2 agrees at 13 bases. Germline V gives CDR1 DFQATT, CDR2 SNEGSKA (reference sequence). This CDR3 has 20 amino acids. V dropped 2 bases and J dropped 0; count of bases not matched to a gene: 14. The CDR3 region has the DNA TGCAGTGCTAGATTTACCCAGGGACTAGCGGGAAGTGCTAGCACAGATACGCAGTATTTT. It encodes CSARFTQGLAGSASTDTQYF.

DNA for the CDR3: TGTGCCAGCAGCTTAGCGCCGGGGGGCTCCATGAACACTGAAGCTTTCTTT. It translates to CASSLAPGGSMNTEAFF. The V call is TRBV7-2, the J call TRBJ1-1; TRBD1 might be the D (6 bases). Trimming took 0 bases from V and 0 from J, leaving 14 bases between them. This CDR3 is built from 17 residues. Per the germline V gene, CDR1 is SGHTA and CDR2 is FQGNSA. The full variable domain, in which reference TRBV7-2 and TRBJ1-1 provide the parts outside the CDR3, is GAGVSQSPSNKVTEKGKDVELRCDPISGHTALYWYRQSLGQGLEFLIYFQGNSAPDKSGLPSDRFSAERTGGSVSTLTIQRTQQEDSAVYLCASSLAPGGSMNTEAFFGQGTRLTVV.

This clonotype was detected many times. The chain carries TRBV29-1 and TRBJ1-1, with a possible D match to TRBD1 (5 bases). CDR3 length equals 15 residues. V was pared by 4 bases and J by 3 bases, with 18 bases between. Germline values: CDR1 SQVTM, CDR2 ANQGSEA. This CDR3 reads CSVGVSARADTEAFF. CDR3 DNA sequence: TGCAGCGTTGGAGTTTCGGCCAGGGCAGACACTGAAGCTTTCTTT.

Notes on this clonotype: A much larger clone lies one base from this, so it may be a read error. The missing conserved phenylalanine or tryptophan at the end of this CDR3 makes a read error likely. The CDR3 DNA reads TGTGCCAGCAGTCCAAACCGACTAGCTGCCGAGCAGTACTTA. This translates into CASSPNRLAAEQYL. The genes are TRBV28 and TRBJ2-7; 7 bases agree with TRBD2. Per germline, CDR1 MDHEN and CDR2 SYDVKM. The V segment lost 5 bases and the J segment 6 bases; nucleotides outside the gene matches: 10. The CDR3 extends over 14 amino acids.

This clonotype has more than one count but fewer than ten. The genes are TRBV14 and TRBJ2-2, with 9 positions matching TRBD2. CDR3 size: 16 residues. V was pared by 1 base and J by 7 bases, with 7 bases of the junction left unmatched. From germline, CDR1 is SGHDN and CDR2 FVKESK. CDR3 region: CASSQVAREGVGELFF. The CDR3, as DNA: TGTGCCAGCAGCCAAGTGGCGCGGGAGGGCGTCGGGGAGCTGTTTTTT.

This clonotype was observed a few times. The rearrangement joins TRBV20-1 to TRBJ2-5, with unresolved D. Germline V gives CDR1 DFQATT, CDR2 SNEGSKA (reference sequence). V lost 6 bases to trimming and J lost 5 bases, with 19 bases between them. The CDR3 sequence is 14 residues long. The CDR3 DNA reads as TGCAGTGCCCCATTCCCGGGTAGCACCGAGACCCAGTACTTC. Residues: CSAPFPGSTETQYF.

This clonotype appeared many times. The chain uses TRBV7-9 and TRBJ2-2; tentative D call: TRBD2 (5 bases). The germline CDR1 and CDR2 sequences are SEHNR and FQNEAQ (reference sequence). This CDR3 is built from 15 residues. Trimming took off 5 bases at V and 5 bases at J, with 15 bases between the two ends. CDR3 bases: TGTGCCAGCAGCCTTTGGAGCCCGGGGACCGGGGAGCTGTTTTTT. This sequence encodes CASSLWSPGTGELFF. The complete variable domain, with remaining parts taken from reference TRBV7-9 and TRBJ2-2, reads DTGVSQNPRHKITKRGQNVTFRCDPISEHNRLYWYRQTLGQGPEFLTYFQNEAQLEKSRLLSDRFSAERPKGSFSTLEIQRTEQGDSAMYLCASSLWSPGTGELFFGEGSRLTVL.

This clonotype was recorded many times. This chain links TRBV6-1 with TRBJ1-5, with a possible D match to TRBD1 (5 bases). CDR3 length equals 15 residues. Trimming shortened V by 2 bases and J by 3 bases, and 11 bases separated the two germline ends. From germline, CDR1 is MNHNS and CDR2 SASEGT. CDR3 loop: CASSELGRDNQPQHF. The DNA for the CDR3 is TGTGCCAGCAGTGAATTGGGCAGGGACAATCAGCCCCAGCATTTT.

This rearrangement joins TRBV5-4 to TRBJ2-4, with D unclear. Per the germline V gene, CDR1 is SGHNT and CDR2 is YYREEE (reference sequence). The germline V and J ends were trimmed by 2 bases and 4 bases, with 13 bases remaining between them. This CDR3 has 15 residues. Here the CDR3 reads CASSFTQGSKNIQYF. CDR3 bases: TGTGCCAGCAGCTTCACCCAAGGAAGTAAAAACATTCAGTACTTC.

This clonotype has at least ten counts. The chain carries TRBV25-1 and TRBJ2-7; a possible D gene is TRBD1 (6 bases). Germline values: CDR1 MGHDK, CDR2 SYGVNS. V gave up 3 bases and J gave up 11 bases, with 11 bases separating them. CDR3 size: 11 residues. CDR3 nucleotides: TGTGCCAGCAGTGACGTGGGGGCCAAGTACTTC. Protein product: CASSDVGAKYF.

The gene calls are TRBV30 and TRBJ2-7, with D uncertain. V was clipped by 2 bases and J by 4 bases, with 12 bases between them. Looked up from germline, CDR1 is GTSNPN and CDR2 is SVGIG (reference sequence). CDR3 length equals 13 residues. For the CDR3, the DNA is TGTGCCTGGAGTCAGACAACCATATACGAGCAGTACTTC. This translates into CAWSQTTIYEQYF.

This clonotype was seen ten or more times. The chain recombines TRBV29-1 with TRBJ2-1; TRBD2 agrees at 10 bases. J gave up 7 bases and V 2 bases, and 5 bases lay outside the gene matches. Germline values: CDR1 SQVTM, CDR2 ANQGSEA. This CDR3 is 14 amino acids long. The CDR3 is CSVEPSGSQNEQFF. CDR3 bases: TGCAGCGTTGAACCTAGCGGGAGTCAGAATGAGCAGTTCTTC.

This clonotype was observed at least ten times. V and J are TRBV4-3 and TRBJ1-6, with D tentatively TRBD1 (6 bases). The germline V gene encodes CDR1 LGHNA and CDR2 YSLEER. V dropped 1 base and J dropped 9 bases, with 16 bases sitting between them. CDR3 length: 16 amino acids. The CDR3, as DNA: TGCGCCAGCAGCCAAGTCCCCTTGGGGGCTGGTTCACCCCTCCACTTT. Translation: CASSQVPLGAGSPLHF.

The rearrangement joins TRBV19 to TRBJ2-7, with 8 bases lining up with TRBD1. This CDR3 comprises 14 residues. J gave up 6 bases and V 4 bases, and 8 bases lay outside the gene matches. Germline CDR1 LNHDA, CDR2 SQIVND (reference sequence). As DNA, the CDR3 is TGTGCCAGTAGTAACCCGACAGGGGAATTCGAGCAGTACTTC. Translation gives CASSNPTGEFEQYF.

V gene TRBV25-1 combines with J gene TRBJ2-5; 7 positions agree with TRBD1. In germline, CDR1 is MGHDK, CDR2 SYGVNS. J gave up 3 bases and V 11 bases, and 9 bases lay outside the gene matches. The CDR3 is 13 amino acids. CDR3 residues: CAGHGTDEETQYF. Written as DNA, the CDR3 is TGTGCCGGCCACGGGACAGACGAAGAGACCCAGTACTTC.

In its sample, this clonotype was seen many times. The V and J genes are TRBV20-1 and TRBJ2-7; D gene unclear. The germline V gene has CDR1 DFQATT and CDR2 SNEGSKA (reference sequence). CDR3 length: 14 residues. Trimming pared 2 bases from V and 2 bases from J, leaving 13 bases between. Here the CDR3 reads CSARPRTPPYEQYF. In DNA, the CDR3 is TGCAGTGCTAGACCGCGGACCCCGCCCTACGAGCAGTACTTC.

This clonotype has at least ten counts. The rearrangement uses TRBV11-3 and TRBJ2-1; TRBD2 might be the D (6 bases). Germline CDR1 is SGHNT and CDR2 is YENEEA. CDR3 length equals 19 residues. V was trimmed by 1 base and J by 0 bases, leaving 19 bases between them. The CDR3 reads CASSLVRIRLAPSYNEQFF. Here the CDR3 DNA reads TGTGCCAGCAGCTTAGTTAGGATTAGGCTAGCGCCCTCCTACAATGAGCAGTTCTTC.

This clonotype was counted many times. J is TRBJ2-4 and V is TRBV28, with 8 bases matching TRBD2. CDR1 MDHEN and CDR2 SYDVKM come from the germline V gene. There are 15 residues in the CDR3. The trim removed 4 bases at V and 2 bases at J, leaving 4 bases unmatched. CDR3 in DNA: TGTGCCAGCAGTTCCCGACTAGCGCCCAAAAACATTCAGTACTTC. It translates to CASSSRLAPKNIQYF.

The rearrangement uses TRBV29-1 and TRBJ2-2; D gene unclear. This CDR3 is built from 12 residues. Trimming stripped 1 base from V and 6 bases from J, with 6 bases between. CDR1 is SQVTM, CDR2 ANQGSEA, per germline. CDR3 in amino acids: CSVEGDPGELFF. Here the CDR3 DNA reads TGCAGCGTTGAAGGAGATCCCGGGGAGCTGTTTTTT.

This clonotype was observed at least ten times. This sequence joins TRBV5-1 and TRBJ2-7; the D gene is possibly TRBD1 (5 bases). V was shortened by 0 bases and J by 7 bases, with 20 bases between the two germline ends. Germline V CDR1 and CDR2: SGHRS, YFSETQ. The CDR3 totals 16 residues. The CDR3 coding sequence is TGCGCCAGCAGCTTGGCCGGAAGACAGTCCTGGTGGGAGCAGTACTTC. Its translation: CASSLAGRQSWWEQYF.

This clonotype came up many times. V and J are TRBV4-3 and TRBJ2-2, with D perhaps TRBD2 (5 bases). CDR1 LGHNA and CDR2 YSLEER come from the germline V gene. Trimming cost V 0 bases and J 3 bases, with 14 bases left between them. This CDR3 is built from 17 residues. The CDR3 sequence is CASSQDRFAGHTGELFF. The CDR3 DNA follows: TGCGCCAGCAGCCAAGATCGGTTTGCGGGCCACACCGGGGAGCTGTTTTTT.

The table lists this clonotype with many counts. The CDR3 region is CSALNGGSYEQYF. The CDR3 nucleotides read TGCAGTGCCCTCAACGGGGGCTCCTACGAGCAGTACTTC. V and J are TRBV20-1 and TRBJ2-7, with a weak D call TRBD2 (6 bases). Germline CDR1 DFQATT, CDR2 SNEGSKA (reference sequence). The CDR3 has 13 residues. V lost 6 bases and J 0 bases, leaving 12 bases between the germline ends.